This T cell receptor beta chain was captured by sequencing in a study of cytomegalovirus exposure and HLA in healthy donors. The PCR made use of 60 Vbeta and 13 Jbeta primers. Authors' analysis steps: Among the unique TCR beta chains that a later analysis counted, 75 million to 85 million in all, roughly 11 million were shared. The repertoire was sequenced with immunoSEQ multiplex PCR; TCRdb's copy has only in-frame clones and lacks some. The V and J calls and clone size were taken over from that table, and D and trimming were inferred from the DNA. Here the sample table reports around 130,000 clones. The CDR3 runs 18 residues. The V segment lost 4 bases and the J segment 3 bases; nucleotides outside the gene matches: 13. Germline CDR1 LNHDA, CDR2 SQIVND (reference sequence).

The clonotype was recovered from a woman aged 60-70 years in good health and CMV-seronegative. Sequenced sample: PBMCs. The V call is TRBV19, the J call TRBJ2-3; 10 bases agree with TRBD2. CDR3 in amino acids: CASSKFSGRAKNTDTQYF. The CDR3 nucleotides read TGTGCCAGTAGTAAGTTCAGCGGGAGGGCCAAAAATACAGATACGCAGTATTTT.